This paragraph reports one TCR beta chain. Its specificity is unknown. The sample comes from a study of cytomegalovirus exposure and HLA in healthy donors. Study in general: Roughly 179 million T cells yielded more than 90 million unique TCR beta sequences, as an earlier analysis found. Overall study results and limits: Later analysis demonstrated an association between a missense DCLRE1C variant and TCR beta V- and J-gene trimming. A later analysis linked fewer than 20,000 TCR beta sequences to HLA alleles at 0.05 false discovery rate.

13 Jbeta primers and 60 Vbeta primers were used for the PCR. Using immunoSEQ multiplex PCR, the repertoire was profiled, and TCRdb retains in-frame clones only, with some absent. The table has roughly 110,000 clones, 82% seen once. The CDR3 is 16 amino acids. Trimming cost V 1 base and J 5 bases; bases outside gene matches: 10. Germline V lookup: CDR1 SGHVS, CDR2 FQNEAQ. This receptor was identified in a man aged 25 to 40 in good health and CMV-seropositive. What was sequenced was PBMCs. The J gene is TRBJ2-5, the V gene TRBV7-8; 7 bases fit TRBD2. CDR3 amino acids: CASSLGASGTHETQYF. CDR3 nucleotides: TGTGCCAGCAGCTTAGGTGCTAGCGGCACCCATGAGACCCAGTACTTC.